These 13 T cell receptor beta chains were sequenced from one sample in a study of blood T cells in healthy people across ages (dated by TCRdb to between 2015 and 2016). The library was prepared using 5' RACE. For sequencing, an Illumina HiSeq 2500 was employed. A second PCR of about 7 to 12 cycles was performed with a sample-barcoded 5' primer and a J-beta primer mix. TCRdb reran the public reads through fastp at Q25 and MiXCR, keeping productive beta chains. Duplicate CDR3 protein sequences are folded into a single record with the most common DNA and genes. Within this sample are fewer than 800,000 distinct CDR3 sequences, with approximately 30% of them counted one time only. Jointly, the top ten make up less than 20% of the sample. The sample comprised blood. These receptors were collected from a woman aged 80 or over in good health. Donor details come from another sample of the same person, matched by shared clones.

This chain links TRBV4-1 with TRBJ2-5, with TRBD2 matching 10 bases. Germline lookup yields CDR1 MGHRA and CDR2 YSYEKL. This CDR3 comprises 15 residues. V was pared by 0 bases and J by 4 bases, with 2 bases of the junction left unmatched. CDR3 in DNA: TGCGCCAGCAGCCAAGAGGGGACTAGCGCAGAGACCCAGTACTTC. It specifies CASSQEGTSAETQYF.

This clonotype showed up many times. V usage is TRBV5-1 and J usage is TRBJ2-7; 9 nucleotides line up with TRBD1. This CDR3 is built from 16 residues. Germline trimming cut 6 bases from V and 4 bases from J; bases unmatched to any gene: 14. Germline V gene data show CDR1 as SGHRS and CDR2 as YFSETQ. This CDR3 is CASKRGRGQGVYEQYF. CDR3 DNA: TGCGCCAGCAAAAGGGGTCGGGGACAGGGTGTTTACGAGCAGTACTTC. Looking up the rest from reference TRBV5-1 and TRBJ2-7 gives the full variable domain: KAGVTQTPRYLIKTRGQQVTLSCSPISGHRSVSWYQQTPGQGLQFLFEYFSETQRNKGNFPGRFSGRQFSNSRSEMNVSTLELGDSALYLCASKRGRGQGVYEQYFGPGTRLTVT.

The V gene is TRBV7-8, the J gene TRBJ1-1; D ambiguous. Germline V gene sequence: CDR1 SGHVS, CDR2 FQNEAQ. The CDR3 has 15 residues. The germline V and J ends were trimmed by 2 bases and 0 bases, with 10 bases remaining between them. Written as DNA, the CDR3 is TGTGCCAGCAGCTTAATTCTGGAAATGAACACTGAAGCTTTCTTT. Translating gives CASSLILEMNTEAFF. The full variable domain, completed using reference TRBV7-8 and TRBJ1-1, is GAGVSQSPRYKVAKRGQDVALRCDPISGHVSLFWYQQALGQGPEFLTYFQNEAQLDKSGLPSDRFFAERPEGSVSTLKIQRTQQEDSAVYLCASSLILEMNTEAFFGQGTRLTVV.

V and J are TRBV20-1 and TRBJ1-4; a weak D match, TRBD1 (5 bases). Germline CDR1 and CDR2: DFQATT and SNEGSKA (reference sequence). The CDR3 extends over 16 amino acids. Trimming took off 3 bases at V and 8 bases at J, with 22 bases between the two ends. CDR3: CSARPTRAGDSEKLFF. The CDR3 DNA reads TGCAGTGCTAGGCCGACCCGGGCGGGGGATAGCGAAAAACTGTTTTTT.

In its sample, this clonotype was seen many times. The chain links TRBV20-1 to TRBJ1-2; 10 bases agree with TRBD1. CDR1 and CDR2 from the germline V gene are DFQATT and SNEGSKA (reference sequence). CDR3 length: 13 residues. The J segment lost 8 bases and the V segment lost 3 bases, leaving 6 bases of the junction unmatched. The CDR3 nucleotides read TGCAGTGCTAGTGAGGACAGGGGGTGGGGCTACACCTTC. This encodes CSASEDRGWGYTF.

V is TRBV24-1 and J is TRBJ2-5, with 9 bases matching TRBD2. The CDR3 sequence is 16 residues long. The germline V gene has CDR1 KGHDR and CDR2 SFDVKD. Unmatched junction bases numbered 15, after V lost 3 bases and J lost 11 bases. The CDR3 region has the DNA TGTGCCACCAGTGATAGGCGGGGGGGGCGCTTAAATGAGCAGTACTTC. Translated, it gives CATSDRRGGRLNEQYF.

The table lists this clonotype with many counts. The V gene is TRBV2, the J gene TRBJ1-2; D call uncertain. Looked up from germline, CDR1 is SNHLY and CDR2 is FYNNEI. Trimming stripped 8 bases from V and 4 bases from J, with 11 bases between. CDR3 length: 12 amino acids. CDR3 sequence: CASVNGSYGYTF. The CDR3 coding sequence is TGTGCCAGCGTGAACGGATCCTATGGCTACACCTTC.

This clonotype was seen more than once but under ten times. The chain recombines TRBV12-3 or TRBV12-4 with TRBJ1-1, with 7 bases that match TRBD1. The J segment lost 4 bases and the V segment lost 5 bases, leaving 7 bases of the junction unmatched. The CDR3 has 14 amino acids. CDR3 DNA sequence: TGTGCCAGCAGTCCAGAGACAGGGACCACTGAAGCTTTCTTT. Translating gives CASSPETGTTEAFF.

This clonotype has more than one count but fewer than ten. The rearrangement links TRBV29-1 to TRBJ1-1; D perhaps matches TRBD1 (6 bases). This CDR3 is built from 13 residues. The germline V gene encodes CDR1 SQVTM and CDR2 ANQGSEA. Trimming removed 6 bases at V and 1 base at J, with 12 bases between. For the CDR3, the DNA is TGCAGCGTCCCGGGGGCAGCGAACACTGAAGCTTTCTTT. Its translation is CSVPGAANTEAFF.

The chain links TRBV30 to TRBJ1-1; 7 bases fit TRBD1. V was clipped by 3 bases and J by 1 base; unmatched bases: 5. Germline V gene lookup returns CDR1 GTSNPN and CDR2 SVGIG (reference sequence). This CDR3 has 14 residues. This chain's CDR3 is CAWRRGQRNTEAFF. DNA for the CDR3: TGTGCCTGGAGGCGGGGACAGAGGAACACTGAAGCTTTCTTT.

This clonotype was recorded at least ten times. The V and J genes are TRBV2 and TRBJ1-1; D may be TRBD1 (5 bases). Germline V gene sequence: CDR1 SNHLY, CDR2 FYNNEI. The CDR3 runs to 14 residues. V lost 3 bases and J 0 bases, leaving 8 bases between the germline ends. The DNA of the CDR3 is TGTGCCAGCAGTGATTGGGGGATGAACACTGAAGCTTTCTTT. This gives the protein CASSDWGMNTEAFF.

The table lists this clonotype with a few counts. CDR3 amino acids: CASRSGTGTEKLFF. CDR3 DNA sequence: TGTGCCAGCAGGAGCGGGACAGGGACCGAAAAACTGTTTTTT. The rearrangement links TRBV7-2 to TRBJ1-4; 9 bases are shared with TRBD1. The germline V gene encodes CDR1 SGHTA and CDR2 FQGNSA. The CDR3 covers 14 residues. The V and J ends lost 6 bases and 8 bases, in that order; junction bases with no gene match: 7.

This clonotype was seen many times. The chain couples TRBV6-2 or TRBV6-3 to TRBJ2-3, with unresolved D. V lost 5 bases and J lost 4, with 19 bases in between. CDR3 length: 16 residues. Germline values: CDR1 MNHEY, CDR2 SVGEGT. The CDR3 reads CASSKRRPDGADTQYF. The CDR3 coding sequence is TGTGCCAGCAGTAAACGGCGACCGGATGGGGCAGATACGCAGTATTTT.